This T cell receptor beta chain came from a study of T-cell memory formation after mild COVID-19. TCRdb passed the 5' RACE reads through MiXCR, listing each CDR3 protein once. This table has 92,000 or so distinct CDR3 sequences, about 13% appearing once. This clonotype appeared a few times. This TCR came from an adult woman who had mild COVID-19 (a few samples of this study predate the infection). Cell type and time point are not known. Sequenced material: PBMCs or a T cell subset sorted from them (not recorded which).

The CDR3 loop reads CASSLGQGGASWEQYF. The CDR3 DNA sequence: TGCGCCAGCAGCTTGGGGCAAGGGGGCGCCTCTTGGGAGCAGTACTTC. The genes are TRBV5-1 and TRBJ2-7, with 7 bases matching TRBD1. Unmatched junction bases numbered 13, after V lost 0 bases and J lost 7 bases. The CDR3 consists of 16 residues. Germline loops: CDR1 SGHRS, CDR2 YFSETQ.